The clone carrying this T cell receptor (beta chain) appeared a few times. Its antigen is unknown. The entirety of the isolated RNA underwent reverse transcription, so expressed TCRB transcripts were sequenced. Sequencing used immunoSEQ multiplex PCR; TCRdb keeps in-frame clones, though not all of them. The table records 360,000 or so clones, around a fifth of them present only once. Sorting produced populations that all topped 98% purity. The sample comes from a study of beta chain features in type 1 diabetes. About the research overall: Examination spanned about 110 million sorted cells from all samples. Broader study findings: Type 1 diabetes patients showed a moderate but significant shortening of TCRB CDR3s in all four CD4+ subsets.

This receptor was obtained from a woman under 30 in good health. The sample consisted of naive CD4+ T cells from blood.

The CDR3 DNA sequence: TGTGCCAGCAGCGCCGGAGGAGCGGCCCCAAGGGATACGCAGTATTTT. Translation gives CASSAGGAAPRDTQYF. The chain couples TRBV5-4 to TRBJ2-3; tentatively, D is TRBD2 (5 bases). Germline CDR1 SGHNT, CDR2 YYREEE (reference sequence). The CDR3 consists of 16 residues. The V end was cut by 4 bases, the J end by 6 bases, with 21 bases between.